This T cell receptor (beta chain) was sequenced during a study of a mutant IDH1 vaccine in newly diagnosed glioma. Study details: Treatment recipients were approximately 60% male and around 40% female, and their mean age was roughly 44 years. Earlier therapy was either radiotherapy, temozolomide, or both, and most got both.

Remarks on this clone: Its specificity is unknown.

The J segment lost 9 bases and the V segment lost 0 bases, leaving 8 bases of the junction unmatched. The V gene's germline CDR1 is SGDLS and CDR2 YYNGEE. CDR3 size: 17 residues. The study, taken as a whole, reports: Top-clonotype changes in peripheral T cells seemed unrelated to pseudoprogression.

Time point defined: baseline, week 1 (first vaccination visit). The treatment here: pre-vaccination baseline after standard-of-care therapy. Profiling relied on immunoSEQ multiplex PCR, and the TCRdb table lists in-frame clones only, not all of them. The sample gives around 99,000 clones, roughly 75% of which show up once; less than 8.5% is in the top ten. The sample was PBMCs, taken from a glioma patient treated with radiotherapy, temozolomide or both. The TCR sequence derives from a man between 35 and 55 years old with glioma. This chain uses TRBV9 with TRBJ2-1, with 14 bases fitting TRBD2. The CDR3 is CASSVDGGTSGRGEQFF. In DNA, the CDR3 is TGTGCCAGCAGCGTAGATGGCGGGACTAGCGGGAGAGGTGAGCAGTTCTTC. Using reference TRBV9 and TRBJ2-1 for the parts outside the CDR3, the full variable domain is DSGVTQTPKHLITATGQRVTLRCSPRSGDLSVYWYQQSLDQGLQFLIQYYNGEERAKGNILERFSAQQFPDLHSELNLSSLELGDSALYFCASSVDGGTSGRGEQFFGPGTRLTVL.